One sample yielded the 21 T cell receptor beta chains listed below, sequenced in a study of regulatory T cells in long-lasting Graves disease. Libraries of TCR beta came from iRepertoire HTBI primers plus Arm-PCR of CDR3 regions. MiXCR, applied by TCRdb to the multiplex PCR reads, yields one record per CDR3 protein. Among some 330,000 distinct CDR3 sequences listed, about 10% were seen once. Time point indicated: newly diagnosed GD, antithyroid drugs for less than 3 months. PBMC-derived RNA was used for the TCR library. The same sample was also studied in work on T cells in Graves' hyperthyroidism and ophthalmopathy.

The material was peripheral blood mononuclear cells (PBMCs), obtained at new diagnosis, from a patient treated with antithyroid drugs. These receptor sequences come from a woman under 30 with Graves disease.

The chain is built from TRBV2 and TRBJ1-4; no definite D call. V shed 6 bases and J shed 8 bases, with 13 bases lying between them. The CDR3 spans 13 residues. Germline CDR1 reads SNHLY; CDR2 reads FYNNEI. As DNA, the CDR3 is TGTGCCAGCAGAGAACACCTGAGGGAAAAACTGTTTTTT. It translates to CASREHLREKLFF.

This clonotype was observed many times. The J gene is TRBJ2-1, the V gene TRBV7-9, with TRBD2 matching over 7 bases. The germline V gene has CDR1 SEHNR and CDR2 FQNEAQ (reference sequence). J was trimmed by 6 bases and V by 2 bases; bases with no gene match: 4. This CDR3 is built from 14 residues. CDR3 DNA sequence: TGTGCCAGCAGCTTACCCGGGGAGGGCAATGAGCAGTTCTTC. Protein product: CASSLPGEGNEQFF.

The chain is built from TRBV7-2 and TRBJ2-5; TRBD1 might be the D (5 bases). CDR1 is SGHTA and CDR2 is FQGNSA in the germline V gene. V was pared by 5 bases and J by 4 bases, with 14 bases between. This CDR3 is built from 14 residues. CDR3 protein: CASSPGIGAETQYF. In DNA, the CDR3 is TGTGCCAGCAGCCCAGGGATTGGGGCAGAGACCCAGTACTTC.

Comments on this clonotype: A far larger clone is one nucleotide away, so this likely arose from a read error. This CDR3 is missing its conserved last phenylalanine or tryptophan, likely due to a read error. Written as DNA, the CDR3 is TGTGCCAGCAGCTTACCGGGGACGGGCAGTGAAGCTTTCCTT. The encoded protein is CASSLPGTGSEAFL. V is TRBV7-3 and J is TRBJ1-1; possibly TRBD1 for D (5 bases). Germline V CDR1 and CDR2: SGHTA, FQGTGA. With 2 bases removed from V and 7 bases from J, the gap between germline ends came to 14 bases. CDR3 length: 14 residues.

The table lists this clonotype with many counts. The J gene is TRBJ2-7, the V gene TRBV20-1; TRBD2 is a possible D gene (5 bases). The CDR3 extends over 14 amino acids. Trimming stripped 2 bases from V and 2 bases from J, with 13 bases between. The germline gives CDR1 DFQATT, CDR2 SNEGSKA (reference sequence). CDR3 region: CSARSRGYTYEQYF. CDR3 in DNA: TGCAGTGCTAGATCGCGAGGGTATACCTACGAGCAGTACTTC.

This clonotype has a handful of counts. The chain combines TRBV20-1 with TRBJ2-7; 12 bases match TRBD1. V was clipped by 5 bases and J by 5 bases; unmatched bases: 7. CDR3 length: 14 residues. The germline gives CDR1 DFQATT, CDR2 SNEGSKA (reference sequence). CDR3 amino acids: CSAGRDRGPNEQYF. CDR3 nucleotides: TGCAGTGCTGGCCGGGACAGGGGGCCCAACGAGCAGTACTTC.

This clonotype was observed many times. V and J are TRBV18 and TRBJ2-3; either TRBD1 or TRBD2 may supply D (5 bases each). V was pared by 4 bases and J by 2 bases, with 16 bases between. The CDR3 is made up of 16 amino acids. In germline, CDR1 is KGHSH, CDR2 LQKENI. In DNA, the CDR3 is TGTGCCAGCTCACGACTTGGGGGAGCCGACACAGATACGCAGTATTTT. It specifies CASSRLGGADTDTQYF.

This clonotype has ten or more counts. CDR3 coding DNA: TGTGCCAGCAGCGTAGTATCTCAGGGACTGGATTTCACAGATACGCAGTATTTT. Translation gives CASSVVSQGLDFTDTQYF. The rearrangement uses TRBV9 and TRBJ2-3; D is perhaps TRBD2 (6 bases). Trimming took 0 bases from V and 2 from J, leaving 19 bases between them. The length of the CDR3 is 18 residues. In germline, CDR1 is SGDLS, CDR2 YYNGEE.

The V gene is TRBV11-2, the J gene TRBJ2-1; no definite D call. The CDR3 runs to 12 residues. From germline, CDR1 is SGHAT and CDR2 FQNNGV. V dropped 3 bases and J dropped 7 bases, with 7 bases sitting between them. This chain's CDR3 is CASSFGVNEQFF. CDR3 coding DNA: TGTGCCAGCAGCTTTGGAGTGAATGAGCAGTTCTTC.

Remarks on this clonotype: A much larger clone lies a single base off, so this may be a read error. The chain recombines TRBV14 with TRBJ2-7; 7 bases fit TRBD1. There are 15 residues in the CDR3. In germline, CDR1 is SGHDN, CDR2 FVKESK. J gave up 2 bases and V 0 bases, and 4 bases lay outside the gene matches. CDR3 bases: TGTGCCAGCAGCCAAGATGGGACAGCTACCTACGAGCAGTACTTC. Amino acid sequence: CASSQDGTATYEQYF. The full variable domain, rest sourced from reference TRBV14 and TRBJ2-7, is EAGVTQFPSHSVIEKGQTVTLRCDPISGHDNLYWYRRVMGKEIKFLLHFVKESKQDESGMPNNRFLAERTGGTYSTLKVQPAELEDSGVYFCASSQDGTATYEQYFGPGTRLTVT.

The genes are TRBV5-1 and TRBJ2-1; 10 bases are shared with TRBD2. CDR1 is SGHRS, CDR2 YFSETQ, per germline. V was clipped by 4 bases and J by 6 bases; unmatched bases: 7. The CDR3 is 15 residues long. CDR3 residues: CASSLKRGGRNEQFF. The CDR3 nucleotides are TGCGCCAGCAGCCTAAAGCGGGGGGGCCGCAATGAGCAGTTCTTC.

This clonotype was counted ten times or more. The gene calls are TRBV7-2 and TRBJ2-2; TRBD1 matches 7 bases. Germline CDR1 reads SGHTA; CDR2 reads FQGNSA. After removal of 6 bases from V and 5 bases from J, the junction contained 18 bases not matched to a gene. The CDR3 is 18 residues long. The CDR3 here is CASSRTPFTGALTGELFF. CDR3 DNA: TGTGCCAGCAGTCGAACCCCTTTCACAGGGGCCCTGACCGGGGAGCTGTTTTTT.

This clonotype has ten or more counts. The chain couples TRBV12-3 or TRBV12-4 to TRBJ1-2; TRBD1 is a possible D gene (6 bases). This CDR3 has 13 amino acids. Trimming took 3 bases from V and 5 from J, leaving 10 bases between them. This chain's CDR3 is CASSFDRIYGYTF. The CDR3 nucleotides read TGTGCCAGCAGTTTTGACAGGATTTATGGCTACACCTTC.

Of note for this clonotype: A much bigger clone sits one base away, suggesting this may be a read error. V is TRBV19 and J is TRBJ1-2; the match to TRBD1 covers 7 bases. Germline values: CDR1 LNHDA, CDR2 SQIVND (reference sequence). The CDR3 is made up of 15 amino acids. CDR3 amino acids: CASSPFSGQHYGCTF. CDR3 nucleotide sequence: TGTGCCAGTAGCCCTTTTTCGGGACAGCACTATGGCTGCACCTTC.

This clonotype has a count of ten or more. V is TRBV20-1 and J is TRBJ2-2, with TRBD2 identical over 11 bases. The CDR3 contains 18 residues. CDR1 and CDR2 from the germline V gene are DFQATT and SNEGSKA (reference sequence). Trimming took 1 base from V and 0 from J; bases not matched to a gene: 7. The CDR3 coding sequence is TGCAGTGCTAGAGTGGCACTAGCGGGAGCGTCGAACACCGGGGAGCTGTTTTTT. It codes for CSARVALAGASNTGELFF.

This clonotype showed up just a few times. The CDR3: CSARGWGKQPQHF. The CDR3 nucleotides are TGCAGTGCTAGAGGATGGGGTAAACAGCCCCAGCATTTT. The chain has TRBV20-1 and TRBJ1-5; D uncertain. Germline CDR1 is DFQATT and CDR2 is SNEGSKA (reference sequence). V gave up 1 base and J gave up 7 bases, with 11 bases separating them. The CDR3 extends over 13 amino acids.

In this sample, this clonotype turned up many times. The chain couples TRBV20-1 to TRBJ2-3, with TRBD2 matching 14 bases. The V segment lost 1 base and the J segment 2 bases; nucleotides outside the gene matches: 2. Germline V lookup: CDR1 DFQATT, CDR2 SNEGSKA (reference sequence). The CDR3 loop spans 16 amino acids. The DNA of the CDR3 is TGCAGTGCTAGAGGGACTAGCGGGAGGATCACAGATACGCAGTATTTT. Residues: CSARGTSGRITDTQYF.

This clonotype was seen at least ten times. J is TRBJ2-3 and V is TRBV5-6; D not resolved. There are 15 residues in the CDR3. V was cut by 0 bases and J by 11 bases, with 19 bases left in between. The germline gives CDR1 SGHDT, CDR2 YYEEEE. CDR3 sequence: CASSLGGSAYLGQYF. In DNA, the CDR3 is TGTGCCAGCAGCTTGGGTGGGTCCGCCTACCTAGGGCAGTATTTT.

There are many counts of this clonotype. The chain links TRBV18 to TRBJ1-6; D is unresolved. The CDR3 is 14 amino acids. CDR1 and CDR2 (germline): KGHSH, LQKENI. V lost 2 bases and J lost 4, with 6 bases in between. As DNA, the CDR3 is TGTGCCAGCTCACCAACAGATTATAATTCACCCCTCCACTTT. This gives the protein CASSPTDYNSPLHF. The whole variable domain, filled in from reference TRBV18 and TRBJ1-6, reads NAGVMQNPRHLVRRRGQEARLRCSPMKGHSHVYWYRQLPEEGLKFMVYLQKENIIDESGMPKERFSAEFPKEGPSILRIQQVVRGDSAAYFCASSPTDYNSPLHFGNGTRLTVT.

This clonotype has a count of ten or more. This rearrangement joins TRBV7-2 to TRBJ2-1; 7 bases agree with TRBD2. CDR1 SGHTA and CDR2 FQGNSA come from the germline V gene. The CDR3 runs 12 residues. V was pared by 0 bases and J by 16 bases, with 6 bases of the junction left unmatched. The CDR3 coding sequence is TGTGCCAGCAGCTTAGCGGCCGGACTAGTTTTCTTC. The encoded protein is CASSLAAGLVFF.

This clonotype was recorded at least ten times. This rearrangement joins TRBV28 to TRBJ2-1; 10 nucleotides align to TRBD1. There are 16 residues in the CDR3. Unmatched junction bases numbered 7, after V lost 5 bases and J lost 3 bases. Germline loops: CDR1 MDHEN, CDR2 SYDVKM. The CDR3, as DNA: TGTGCCAGCAGTCCCCGGACAGGGGGGATCTACAATGAGCAGTTCTTC. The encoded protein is CASSPRTGGIYNEQFF.